The entry that follows covers one T cell receptor beta chain sequence. The data were obtained in a study of shared clonotypes between healthy human individuals. Method: immunoSEQ multiplex PCR; TCRdb's copy keeps in-frame clones and lacks some. The table lists about 1.5 million clones, approximately 98% of them singletons. Deletions cut 2 bases from V and 4 bases from J, with 14 bases between. CDR3 size: 14 residues. CDR1 SQVTM and CDR2 ANQGSEA come from the germline V gene. The J gene is TRBJ1-1, the V gene TRBV29-1; tentatively, D is TRBD1 (5 bases). The specimen sequenced was naive CD4+ T cells sorted from blood. The subset is: CD45RA+ positively selected. The TCR originated in a man aged 25-40 years in good health. In DNA, the CDR3 is TGCAGCGTTGAACGCGAAGGGGTTGTCACTGAAGCTTTCTTT. Encoded protein: CSVEREGVVTEAFF. The variable domain in full, completed from reference TRBV29-1 and TRBJ1-1, reads SAVISQKPSRDICQRGTSLTIQCQVDSQVTMMFWYRQQPGQSLTLIATANQGSEATYESGFVIDKFPISRPNLTFSTLTVSNMSPEDSSIYLCSVEREGVVTEAFFGQGTRLTVV.